This TCR beta chain was recovered during a study of CD8+ T cells in alopecia areata. Study summary: Recipients were roughly 6-10-week-old female C3H/HeJ mice grafted with skin from roughly 6-12-month-old C3H/HeJ donors with spontaneous alopecia. Study results and limitations: Scalp lesions, especially in alopecia totalis/universalis, had higher clonality than normal scalp. Sharing of TCR sequences between patients (possibly for HLA-related reasons) was less clear than in mice.

A panel of CD4, CD8alpha, NKG2D, NKG2ACE and other markers served to sort pooled cutaneous lymph node cells. This clone was seen more than once but under ten times. Its antigen is not known. The genes and germline here are from mouse. The sequenced fragment ends 4 residues before the CDR3 boundary, so the rest is inferred from the germline J gene. Isolated RNA was reverse transcribed into cDNA used as the sequencing template. Assay: immunoSEQ multiplex PCR; the TCRdb copy retains only in-frame clones and omits some. Recorded here are about 270,000 clones, none singletons. Germline V gene sequence: CDR1 NSHNY, CDR2 SYGAGN. The CDR3 is 15 residues long. V shed 4 bases, J shed 2 bases, and the junction held 4 bases outside the gene matches.

The chain is built from TRBV13-1 and TRBJ2-1; 9 bases agree with TRBD2. The sequenced sample was CD4+ T cells sorted from a lymph node. The clonotype was recovered from a C3H/HeJ mouse with alopecia areata. Strain MHC haplotype: H2-k. The CDR3 protein is CASSSRDWDYAEQFF. CDR3 DNA (partial): TGTGCCAGCAGTAGCCGGGACTGGGACTATGCT.